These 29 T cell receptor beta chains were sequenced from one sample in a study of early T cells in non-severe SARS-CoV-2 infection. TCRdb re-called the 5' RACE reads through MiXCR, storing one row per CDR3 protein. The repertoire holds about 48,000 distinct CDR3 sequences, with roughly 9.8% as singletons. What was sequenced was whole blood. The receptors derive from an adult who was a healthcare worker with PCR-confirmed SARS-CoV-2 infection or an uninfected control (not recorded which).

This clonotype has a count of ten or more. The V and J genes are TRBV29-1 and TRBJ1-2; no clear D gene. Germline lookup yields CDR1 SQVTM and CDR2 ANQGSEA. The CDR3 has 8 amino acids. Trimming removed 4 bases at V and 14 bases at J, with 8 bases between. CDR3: CSVVGGTF. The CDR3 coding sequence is TGCAGCGTTGTCGGAGGTACCTTC.

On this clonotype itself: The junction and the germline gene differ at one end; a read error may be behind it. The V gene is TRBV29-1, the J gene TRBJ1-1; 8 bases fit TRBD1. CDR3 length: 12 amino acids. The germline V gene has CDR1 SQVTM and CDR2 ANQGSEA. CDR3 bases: TGCAGCGCTAGACAGGGGAACAGTGAAGCTTTCTTT. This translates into CSARQGNSEAFF.

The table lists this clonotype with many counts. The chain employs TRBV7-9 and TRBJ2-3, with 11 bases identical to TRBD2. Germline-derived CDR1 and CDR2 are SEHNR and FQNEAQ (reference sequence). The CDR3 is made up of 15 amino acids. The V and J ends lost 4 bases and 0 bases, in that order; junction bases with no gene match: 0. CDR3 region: CASSWTSGSTDTQYF. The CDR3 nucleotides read TGTGCCAGCAGCTGGACTAGCGGGAGCACAGATACGCAGTATTTT. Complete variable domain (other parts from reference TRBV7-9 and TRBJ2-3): DTGVSQNPRHKITKRGQNVTFRCDPISEHNRLYWYRQTLGQGPEFLTYFQNEAQLEKSRLLSDRFSAERPKGSFSTLEIQRTEQGDSAMYLCASSWTSGSTDTQYFGPGTRLTVL.

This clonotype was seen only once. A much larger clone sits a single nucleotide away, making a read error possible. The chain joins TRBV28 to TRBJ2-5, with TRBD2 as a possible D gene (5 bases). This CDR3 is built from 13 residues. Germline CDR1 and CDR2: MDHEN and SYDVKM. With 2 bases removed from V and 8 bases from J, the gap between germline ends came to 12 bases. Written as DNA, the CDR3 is TGTGCCAGCAGTTTACAGTGGGGAGACACCCAGTACTTC. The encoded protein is CASSLQWGDTQYF.

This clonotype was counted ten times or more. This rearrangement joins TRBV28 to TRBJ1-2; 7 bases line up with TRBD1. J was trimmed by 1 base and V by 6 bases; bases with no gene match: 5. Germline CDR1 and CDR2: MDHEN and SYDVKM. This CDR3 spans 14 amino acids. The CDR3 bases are TGTGCCAGCAGAGGGGGCGCGATTAACTATGGCTACACCTTC. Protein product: CASRGGAINYGYTF.

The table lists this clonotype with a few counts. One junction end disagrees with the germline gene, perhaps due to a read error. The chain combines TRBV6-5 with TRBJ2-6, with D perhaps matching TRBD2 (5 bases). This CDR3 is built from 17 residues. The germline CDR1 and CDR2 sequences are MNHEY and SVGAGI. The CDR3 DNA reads TGCGCCAGCAGTTACGAGGGCCCGGACTCTGGGGCCAACGTCCTGACTTTC. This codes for CASSYEGPDSGANVLTF.

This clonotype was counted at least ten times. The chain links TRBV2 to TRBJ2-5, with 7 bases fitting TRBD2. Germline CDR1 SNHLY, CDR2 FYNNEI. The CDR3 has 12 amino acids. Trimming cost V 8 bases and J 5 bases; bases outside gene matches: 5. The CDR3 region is CASFRGSETQYF. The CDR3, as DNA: TGTGCCAGCTTCCGCGGGAGCGAGACCCAGTACTTC.

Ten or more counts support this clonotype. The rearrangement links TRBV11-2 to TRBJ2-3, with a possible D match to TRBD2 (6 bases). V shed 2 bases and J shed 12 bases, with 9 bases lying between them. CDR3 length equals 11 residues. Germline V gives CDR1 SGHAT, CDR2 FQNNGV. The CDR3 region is CASSLWREQYF. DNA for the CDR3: TGTGCCAGCAGCTTATGGCGGGAACAGTATTTT.

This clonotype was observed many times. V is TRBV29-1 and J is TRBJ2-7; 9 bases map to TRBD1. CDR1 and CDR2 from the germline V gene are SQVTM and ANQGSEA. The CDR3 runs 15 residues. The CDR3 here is CSALTWDRAPYEQYF. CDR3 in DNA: TGCAGTGCTCTCACCTGGGACAGGGCCCCCTACGAGCAGTACTTC.

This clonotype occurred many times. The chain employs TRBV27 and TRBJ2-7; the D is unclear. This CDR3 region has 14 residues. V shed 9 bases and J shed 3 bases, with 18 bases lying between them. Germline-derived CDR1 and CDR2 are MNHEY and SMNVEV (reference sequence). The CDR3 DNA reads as TGTGCCAGTTCCCCGGGCTGGAGTGGCTACGAGCAGTACTTC. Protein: CASSPGWSGYEQYF.

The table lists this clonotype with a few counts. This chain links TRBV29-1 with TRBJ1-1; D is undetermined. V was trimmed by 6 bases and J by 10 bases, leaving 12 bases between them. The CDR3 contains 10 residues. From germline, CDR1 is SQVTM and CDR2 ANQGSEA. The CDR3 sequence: CSVGTTVAFF. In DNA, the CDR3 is TGCAGCGTCGGTACAACGGTAGCTTTCTTT.

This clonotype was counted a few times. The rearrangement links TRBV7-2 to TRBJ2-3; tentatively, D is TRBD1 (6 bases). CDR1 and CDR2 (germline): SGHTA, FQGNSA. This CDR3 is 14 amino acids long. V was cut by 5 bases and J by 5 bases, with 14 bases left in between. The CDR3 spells CASSADRLIDTQYF. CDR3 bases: TGTGCCAGCAGCGCAGACAGGTTAATAGATACGCAGTATTTT.

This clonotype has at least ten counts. The CDR3 region has the DNA TGTGCCAGCAGCCATCCCGATGGCTACACCTTC. Encoded protein: CASSHPDGYTF. The chain recombines TRBV3-1 with TRBJ1-2; D gene ambiguous. Germline CDR1 and CDR2: LGHDT and YNNKEL (reference sequence). With 3 bases removed from V and 6 bases from J, the gap between germline ends came to 5 bases. The CDR3 is 11 amino acids.

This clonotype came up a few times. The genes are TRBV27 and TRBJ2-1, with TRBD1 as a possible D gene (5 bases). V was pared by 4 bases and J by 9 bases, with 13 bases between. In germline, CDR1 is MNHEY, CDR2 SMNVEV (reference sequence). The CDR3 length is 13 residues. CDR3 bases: TGTGCCAGCAGTTCCTCGACAGCCTCTGAGCAGTTCTTC. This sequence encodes CASSSSTASEQFF.

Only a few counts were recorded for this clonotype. This CDR3 reads CASSFWASGETQYF. DNA of the CDR3: TGTGCCAGCAGCTTTTGGGCTAGCGGAGAGACCCAGTACTTC. The rearrangement links TRBV5-5 to TRBJ2-5; 7 bases line up with TRBD2. Trimming cost V 2 bases and J 4 bases; bases outside gene matches: 5. CDR1 SGHKS and CDR2 YYEKEE come from the germline V gene (reference sequence). CDR3 length: 14 residues.

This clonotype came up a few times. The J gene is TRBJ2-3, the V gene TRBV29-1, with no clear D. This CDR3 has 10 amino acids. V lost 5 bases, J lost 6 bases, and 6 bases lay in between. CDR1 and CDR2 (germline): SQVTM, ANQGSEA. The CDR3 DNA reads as TGCAGCGTTCTATGGGATACGCAGTATTTT. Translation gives CSVLWDTQYF.

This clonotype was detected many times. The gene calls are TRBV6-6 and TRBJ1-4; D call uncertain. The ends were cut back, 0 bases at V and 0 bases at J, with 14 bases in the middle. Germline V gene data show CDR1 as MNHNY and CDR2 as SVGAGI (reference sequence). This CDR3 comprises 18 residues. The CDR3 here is CASSYSPGLRATNEKLFF. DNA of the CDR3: TGTGCCAGCAGTTACTCGCCAGGACTCCGCGCAACTAATGAAAAACTGTTTTTT.

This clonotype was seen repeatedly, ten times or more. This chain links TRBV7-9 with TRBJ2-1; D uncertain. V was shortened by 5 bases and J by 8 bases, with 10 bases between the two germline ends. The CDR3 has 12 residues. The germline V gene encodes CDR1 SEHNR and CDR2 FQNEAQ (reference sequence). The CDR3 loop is CASSKTGDEQFF. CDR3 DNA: TGTGCCAGCAGCAAGACTGGGGATGAGCAGTTCTTC.

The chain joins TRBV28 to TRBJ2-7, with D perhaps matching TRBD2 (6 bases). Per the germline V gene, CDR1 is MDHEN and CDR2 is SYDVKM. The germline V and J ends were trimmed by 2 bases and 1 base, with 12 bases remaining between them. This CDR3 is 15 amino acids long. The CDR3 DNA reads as TGTGCCAGCAGTTTACGGAGGGCCCTTTCCTACGAGCAGTACTTC. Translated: CASSLRRALSYEQYF.

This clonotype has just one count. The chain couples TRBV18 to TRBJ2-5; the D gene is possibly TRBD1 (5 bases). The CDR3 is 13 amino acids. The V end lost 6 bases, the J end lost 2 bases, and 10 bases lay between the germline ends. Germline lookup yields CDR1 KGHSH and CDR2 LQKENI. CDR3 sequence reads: CASSPRGQETQYF. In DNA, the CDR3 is TGTGCCAGCTCCCCAAGGGGACAAGAGACCCAGTACTTC.

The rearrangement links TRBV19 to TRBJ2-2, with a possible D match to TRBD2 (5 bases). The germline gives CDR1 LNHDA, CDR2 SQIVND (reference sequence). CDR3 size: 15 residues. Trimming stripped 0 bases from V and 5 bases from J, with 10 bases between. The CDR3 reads CASSIDGVGTGELFF. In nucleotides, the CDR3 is TGTGCCAGTAGTATAGACGGGGTTGGGACCGGGGAGCTGTTTTTT.

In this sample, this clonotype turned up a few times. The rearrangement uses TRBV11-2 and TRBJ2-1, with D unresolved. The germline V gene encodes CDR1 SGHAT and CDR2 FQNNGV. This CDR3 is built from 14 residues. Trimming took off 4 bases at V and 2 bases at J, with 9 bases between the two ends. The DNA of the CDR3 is TGTGCCAGCAGCTGGACGGCAACCTACAATGAGCAGTTCTTC. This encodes CASSWTATYNEQFF.

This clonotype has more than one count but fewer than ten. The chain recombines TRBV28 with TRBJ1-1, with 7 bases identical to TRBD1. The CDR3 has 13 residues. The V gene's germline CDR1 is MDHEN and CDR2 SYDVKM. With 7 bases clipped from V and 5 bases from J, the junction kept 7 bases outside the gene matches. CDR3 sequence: CASTLDRVTEAFF. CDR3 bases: TGTGCCAGCACCCTTGACAGGGTAACTGAAGCTTTCTTT. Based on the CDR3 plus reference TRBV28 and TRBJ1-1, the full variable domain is DVKVTQSSRYLVKRTGEKVFLECVQDMDHENMFWYRQDPGLGLRLIYFSYDVKMKEKGDIPEGYSVSREKKERFSLILESASTNQTSMYLCASTLDRVTEAFFGQGTRLTVV.

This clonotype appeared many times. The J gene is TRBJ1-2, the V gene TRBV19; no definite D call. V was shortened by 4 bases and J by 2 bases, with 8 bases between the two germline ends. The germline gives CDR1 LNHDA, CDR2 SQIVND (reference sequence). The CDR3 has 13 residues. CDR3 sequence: CASSKSLNYGYTF. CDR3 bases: TGTGCCAGTAGTAAATCACTCAACTATGGCTACACCTTC. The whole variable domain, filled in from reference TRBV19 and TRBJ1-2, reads DGGITQSPKYLFRKEGQNVTLSCEQNLNHDAMYWYRQDPGQGLRLIYYSQIVNDFQKGDIAEGYSVSREKKESFPLTVTSAQKNPTAFYLCASSKSLNYGYTFGSGTRLTVV.

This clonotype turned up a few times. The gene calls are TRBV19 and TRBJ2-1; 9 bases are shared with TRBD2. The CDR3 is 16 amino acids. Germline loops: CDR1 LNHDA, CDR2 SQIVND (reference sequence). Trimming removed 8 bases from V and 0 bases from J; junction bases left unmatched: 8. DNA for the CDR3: TGTGCCAGTCATCGTTTTAGCGGGAGCTCCTACAATGAGCAGTTCTTC. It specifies CASHRFSGSSYNEQFF.

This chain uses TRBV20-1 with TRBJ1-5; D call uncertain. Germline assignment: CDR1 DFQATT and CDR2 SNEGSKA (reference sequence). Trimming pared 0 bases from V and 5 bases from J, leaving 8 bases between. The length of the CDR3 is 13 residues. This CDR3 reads CSAREAGYQPQHF. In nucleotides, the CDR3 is TGCAGTGCTAGAGAAGCGGGCTATCAGCCCCAGCATTTT.

CDR3 region: CASSFSSGPSSDTQYF. CDR3 coding DNA: TGCGCCAGCAGCTTTTCTAGCGGGCCGTCGTCAGATACGCAGTATTTT. This chain links TRBV5-1 with TRBJ2-3; TRBD2 matches 8 bases. V was pared by 2 bases and J by 4 bases, with 9 bases of the junction left unmatched. This CDR3 contains 16 residues. From germline, CDR1 is SGHRS and CDR2 YFSETQ.

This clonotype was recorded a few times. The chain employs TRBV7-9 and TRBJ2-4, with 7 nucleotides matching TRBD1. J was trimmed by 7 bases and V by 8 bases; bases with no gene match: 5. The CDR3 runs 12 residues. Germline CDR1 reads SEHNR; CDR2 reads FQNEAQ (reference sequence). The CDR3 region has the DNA TGTGCCAGCCAATCACAGGGGAACATTCAGTACTTC. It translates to CASQSQGNIQYF.

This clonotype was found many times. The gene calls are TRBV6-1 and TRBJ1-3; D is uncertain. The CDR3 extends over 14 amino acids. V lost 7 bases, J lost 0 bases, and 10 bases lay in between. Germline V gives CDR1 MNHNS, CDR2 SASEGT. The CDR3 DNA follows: TGTGCCAGCACGTCGCGGAGCTCTGGAAACACCATATATTTT. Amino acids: CASTSRSSGNTIYF.